What follows describes a single T cell receptor beta chain. The assay was immunoSEQ multiplex PCR, and TCRdb's table has in-frame clones only and misses some. The repertoire holds 85,000 to 130,000 clones, with 82% as singletons. This sample was taken from a study of T cell clones after liver transplantation. The CDR3 contains 14 residues. Looked up from germline, CDR1 is SGHRS and CDR2 is YFSETQ. The V end was cut by 4 bases, the J end by 5 bases, with 15 bases between. The sample here was CD4+ T cells from blood, taken before liver transplant. The receptor comes from a human donor who received a liver transplant. The chain joins TRBV5-1 to TRBJ1-1; D call uncertain. CDR3 amino acids: CASSVTTMGTEAFF. DNA of the CDR3: TGCGCCAGCAGCGTTACAACAATGGGGACTGAAGCTTTCTTT.